The source of this TCR beta chain is a study of blood T cells in healthy people across ages. Roughly 10 milliliters of peripheral blood were drawn from each donor. As concerns this clonotype: This clone may be a read error of a much larger clone one base away.

V was trimmed by 5 bases and J by 2 bases, leaving 15 bases between them. The CDR3 covers 15 residues. The authors ran a second PCR of about 7 to 11 cycles using a sample-barcoded 5' primer and a J-beta primer mix. Sequencing yielded, for each sample, at least 2.5 million paired-end reads carrying CDR3. One entry per CDR3 protein, called by TCRdb with MiXCR from the 5' RACE reads. The table shows fewer than 750,000 distinct CDR3 sequences, with 52% occurring only once. J is TRBJ2-5 and V is TRBV12-3 or TRBV12-4; D possibly matches TRBD1 or TRBD2 (5 bases each). The TCR originated in an elderly woman in good health. The sequenced sample was blood. The CDR3 reads CASSLRGATQETQYF. The CDR3 nucleotides read TGTGCCAGCAGTCTCCGAGGGGCCACACAAGAGACCCAGTACTTC.